This passage covers 19 T cell receptor beta chains from one sample sequenced in a study of blood T cell repertoires in COVID-19 (TCRdb year 2020). Receptor amplification or capture employed the immunoSEQ multiplex PCR assay. TCRdb limited this immuneACCESS table to in-frame rearrangements with V and J called. A share of clones is missing; checked studies link under half to unresolved V genes, and the rest is unexplained. The sample table lists 60,000 to 70,000 clones, 65% to 90% of them with a count of one. The ten largest clones take up 1.4% of the sample. Input material: peripheral blood. The source is a woman between 55 and 75 years old with acute or convalescent COVID-19.

This clone was recorded only once. This chain joins TRBV7-2 and TRBJ2-3, with D perhaps TRBD2 (5 bases). CDR3 length equals 13 residues. Trimming stripped 5 bases from V and 5 bases from J, with 11 bases between. Per the germline V gene, CDR1 is SGHTA and CDR2 is FQGNSA. The CDR3: CASSTVGRDTQYF. The CDR3, as DNA: TGTGCCAGCAGCACCGTGGGGAGAGATACGCAGTATTTT.

This sequence joins TRBV13 and TRBJ1-3; D is ambiguous. This CDR3 comprises 15 residues. Germline V lookup: CDR1 PRHDT, CDR2 FYEKMQ (reference sequence). V lost 3 bases and J 6 bases, leaving 15 bases between the germline ends. CDR3 protein: CASSFGSSVLNTIYF. CDR3 DNA sequence: TGTGCCAGCAGCTTCGGGTCTTCGGTTTTAAACACCATATATTTT.

The rearrangement joins TRBV2 to TRBJ2-2, with TRBD2 matching 9 bases. J gave up 2 bases and V 6 bases, and 16 bases lay outside the gene matches. The CDR3 contains 19 residues. CDR1 and CDR2 from the germline V gene are SNHLY and FYNNEI. The CDR3 sequence is CASRQSLSGGLRNTGELFF. The DNA of the CDR3 is TGTGCCAGCAGACAAAGCCTTAGCGGGGGCCTACGTAACACCGGGGAGCTGTTTTTT.

This clone was observed once. The genes are TRBV29-1 and TRBJ1-4, with TRBD1 identical over 7 bases. The CDR3 is 13 residues long. Germline-derived CDR1 and CDR2 are SQVTM and ANQGSEA. V dropped 5 bases and J dropped 6; count of bases not matched to a gene: 6. This chain's CDR3 is CSVRGQTDEKLFF. The DNA for the CDR3 is TGCAGCGTTAGGGGACAGACTGATGAAAAACTGTTTTTT.

V usage is TRBV7-6 and J usage is TRBJ1-3; the D is unclear. V dropped 2 bases and J dropped 0 bases, with 14 bases sitting between them. The CDR3 has 17 amino acids. Germline assignment: CDR1 SGHVS and CDR2 FNYEAQ. The CDR3 spells CASSLLRRSVSGNTIYF. The CDR3 DNA follows: TGTGCCAGCAGCTTATTACGCCGATCGGTCTCTGGAAACACCATATATTTT.

The chain uses TRBV2 and TRBJ1-4; no firm D call. The CDR3 has 15 residues. CDR1 is SNHLY, CDR2 FYNNEI, per germline. V was cut by 0 bases and J by 2 bases, with 7 bases left in between. CDR3 amino acids: CASSEAGSTNEKLFF. CDR3 nucleotide sequence: TGTGCCAGCAGTGAAGCGGGGAGTACTAATGAAAAACTGTTTTTT. Drawing the rest from reference TRBV2 and TRBJ1-4, the complete variable domain is EPEVTQTPSHQVTQMGQEVILRCVPISNHLYFYWYRQILGQKVEFLVSFYNNEISEKSEIFDDQFSVERPDGSNFTLKIRSTKLEDSAMYFCASSEAGSTNEKLFFGSGTQLSVL.

This clone appeared a few times. The CDR3 DNA is TGCGCCAGCAGCTCCGGGACAGCAGAATCCTACGAGCAGTACTTC. It translates to CASSSGTAESYEQYF. The chain has TRBV4-1 and TRBJ2-7, with 7 bases fitting TRBD1. Germline trimming cut 5 bases from V and 1 base from J; bases unmatched to any gene: 8. The germline V gene encodes CDR1 MGHRA and CDR2 YSYEKL. CDR3 size: 15 residues.

CDR3 in amino acids: CASSEIAGGKLFF. Written as DNA, the CDR3 is TGTGCCAGCAGTGAGATTGCCGGAGGAAAACTGTTTTTT. This chain uses TRBV2 with TRBJ1-4; D uncertain. Germline V CDR1 and CDR2: SNHLY, FYNNEI. Trimming stripped 3 bases from V and 10 bases from J, with 12 bases between. CDR3 size: 13 residues.

V gene TRBV3-1 (or the pseudogene TRBV3-2) combines with J gene TRBJ1-4; D is unclear. Deletions cut 4 bases from V and 2 bases from J, with 11 bases between. Germline CDR1 LGHDT, CDR2 YNNKEL (reference sequence). CDR3 length: 15 residues. CDR3 amino acids: CASSPQRATNEKLFF. The CDR3 bases are TGTGCCAGCAGCCCTCAGAGGGCCACTAATGAAAAACTGTTTTTT.

This clone was seen more than once but under ten times. The chain combines TRBV5-4 with TRBJ2-7; possible D gene TRBD1, 6 bases. Germline-derived CDR1 and CDR2 are SGHNT and YYREEE (reference sequence). The length of the CDR3 is 15 residues. Trimming removed 0 bases at V and 0 bases at J, with 10 bases between. In nucleotides, the CDR3 is TGTGCCAGCAGCTTGGGACAGGACCACTCCTACGAGCAGTACTTC. Its translation is CASSLGQDHSYEQYF.

The chain carries TRBV2 and TRBJ1-4; D may be TRBD1 (6 bases). Germline V gives CDR1 SNHLY, CDR2 FYNNEI. V was shortened by 5 bases and J by 4 bases, with 14 bases between the two germline ends. The CDR3 has 15 residues. CDR3 DNA sequence: TGTGCCAGCAGTAATTTGGACAGCGTTAATGAAAAACTGTTTTTT. It specifies CASSNLDSVNEKLFF.

The chain couples TRBV3-1 (or the pseudogene TRBV3-2) to TRBJ2-1; TRBD2 agrees at 14 bases. Trimming took 4 bases from V and 6 from J; bases not matched to a gene: 5. Germline loops: CDR1 LGHDT, CDR2 YNNKEL (reference sequence). The CDR3 sequence is 16 residues long. CDR3 sequence reads: CASSLQTSGRGNEQFF. CDR3 bases: TGTGCCAGCAGCCTCCAGACTAGCGGGAGGGGCAATGAGCAGTTCTTC.

The rearrangement links TRBV16 to TRBJ1-2, with D possibly matching TRBD1 (6 bases). The CDR3 covers 15 residues. The V end lost 6 bases, the J end lost 3 bases, and 17 bases lay between the germline ends. The germline V gene has CDR1 KGHSY and CDR2 FQNENV. The CDR3 DNA reads as TGTGCCAGCAGTCGCTACAGGGAAAGGGACTATGGCTACACCTTC. Translated, it gives CASSRYRERDYGYTF.

This clone was detected once. The chain recombines TRBV6-6 with TRBJ1-1; D ambiguous. The CDR3 is 13 amino acids. Between the trimmed V and J ends, which lost 8 bases and 0 bases, there was a span of 10 bases. Germline-derived CDR1 and CDR2 are MNHNY and SVGAGI (reference sequence). CDR3 protein: CASGGNMNTEAFF. DNA for the CDR3: TGTGCCAGCGGAGGGAACATGAACACTGAAGCTTTCTTT.

The rearrangement joins TRBV27 to TRBJ1-2, with D possibly TRBD1 on 6 matching bases. There are 13 residues in the CDR3. With 6 bases removed from V and 4 bases from J, the gap between germline ends came to 12 bases. Germline V gene sequence: CDR1 MNHEY, CDR2 SMNVEV (reference sequence). The CDR3 coding sequence is TGTGCCAGCAGACCTCAGGGGTTCTATGGCTACACCTTC. Translated: CASRPQGFYGYTF.

The V and J genes are TRBV7-2 and TRBJ2-3, with 12 nucleotides matching TRBD2. Trimming took 5 bases from V and 6 from J; bases not matched to a gene: 9. The CDR3 contains 16 residues. Germline-derived CDR1 and CDR2 are SGHTA and FQGNSA. CDR3 nucleotides: TGTGCCAGCAGCCAGGCTAGCGGGAGGGCCGGGGATACGCAGTATTTT. Protein product: CASSQASGRAGDTQYF. The whole variable domain, filled in from reference TRBV7-2 and TRBJ2-3, reads GAGVSQSPSNKVTEKGKDVELRCDPISGHTALYWYRQSLGQGLEFLIYFQGNSAPDKSGLPSDRFSAERTGGSVSTLTIQRTQQEDSAVYLCASSQASGRAGDTQYFGPGTRLTVL.

The rearrangement uses TRBV5-1 and TRBJ1-1; 9 nucleotides line up with TRBD1. J was trimmed by 10 bases and V by 1 base; bases with no gene match: 8. The V gene's germline CDR1 is SGHRS and CDR2 YFSETQ. The CDR3 runs 14 residues. CDR3 region: CASSLSGDRASAFF. DNA of the CDR3: TGCGCCAGCAGCTTGTCTGGGGACAGGGCTTCAGCTTTCTTT.

This clone occurred a few times. V usage is TRBV19 and J usage is TRBJ1-1, with D perhaps TRBD1 (5 bases). V was shortened by 3 bases and J by 4 bases, with 9 bases between the two germline ends. The CDR3 spans 13 residues. The germline V gene encodes CDR1 LNHDA and CDR2 SQIVND (reference sequence). The CDR3 sequence: CASSMFGGTEAFF. For the CDR3, the DNA is TGTGCCAGTAGTATGTTCGGGGGCACTGAAGCTTTCTTT.

This clone was seen only a few times. This chain links TRBV11-2 with TRBJ1-2; TRBD1 is a possible D gene (6 bases). CDR1 and CDR2 from the germline V gene are SGHAT and FQNNGV. V lost 1 base to trimming and J lost 6 bases, with 15 bases between them. The CDR3 length is 15 residues. The CDR3, as DNA: TGTGCCAGCAGCTTAGCGGGGGGCTGGATTAATGGCTACACCTTC. Translation: CASSLAGGWINGYTF.